Included here is one T cell receptor beta chain sequence, with context. The antigen is undetermined. Both 60 Vbeta primers and 13 Jbeta primers went into the PCR. The data were produced by immunoSEQ multiplex PCR, yet TCRdb's version contains in-frame clones alone and is incomplete. The profile shows fewer than 180,000 clones, roughly 80% of them singletons. V shed 1 base and J shed 3 bases, with 13 bases lying between them. This CDR3 contains 15 residues. CDR1 and CDR2 (germline): MGHRA, YSYEKL. The data belong to a study of cytomegalovirus exposure and HLA in healthy donors. Study conclusions and caveats: Looking again later, the authors saw that most CMV-associated TCR beta chains seemed HLA-restricted.

The TCR originated in a human donor in good health. The source material was PBMCs. The V gene is TRBV4-1, the J gene TRBJ2-7, with a possible D match to TRBD1 (6 bases). CDR3 protein: CASSQAEQGIYEQYF. For the CDR3, the DNA is TGCGCCAGCAGCCAAGCGGAACAGGGCATCTACGAGCAGTACTTC.